Below are 16 T cell receptor beta chains sequenced from a single sample in a study of blood T cell repertoires in COVID-19. Libraries were prepared by immunoSEQ multiplex PCR; TCRdb keeps only in-frame clonotypes and omits some of them. The sample yields about 180,000 clones, 85% seen once. Sequencing was done on a sample of peripheral blood. Receptor source: a person aged 70 to 85 with COVID-19, enrolled during active disease.

The chain joins TRBV2 to TRBJ1-5; D ambiguous. Looked up from germline, CDR1 is SNHLY and CDR2 is FYNNEI. Trimming shortened V by 3 bases and J by 5 bases, and 8 bases separated the two germline ends. The CDR3 contains 13 residues. CDR3 coding DNA: TGTGCCAGCAGTGACTCCAGGTATCAGCCCCAGCATTTT. Its protein product is CASSDSRYQPQHF.

J is TRBJ2-1 and V is TRBV4-2, with a tentative D call TRBD2 (6 bases). The CDR3 is made up of 14 amino acids. Germline CDR1 LGHNA, CDR2 YNFKEQ. The ends were cut back, 0 bases at V and 8 bases at J, with 11 bases in the middle. For the CDR3, the DNA is TGTGCCAGCAGCCAAGATACGCGGGGCGATGAGCAGTTCTTC. It translates to CASSQDTRGDEQFF.

The chain is built from TRBV7-6 and TRBJ1-2; D perhaps matches TRBD1 (6 bases). V was trimmed by 7 bases and J by 4 bases, leaving 25 bases between them. This CDR3 has 17 residues. The germline gives CDR1 SGHVS, CDR2 FNYEAQ. The CDR3 protein is CASIFSQGRGRGYGYTF. The CDR3 coding sequence is TGTGCCAGCATCTTCTCTCAAGGCAGGGGCAGGGGCTATGGCTACACCTTC.

The chain recombines TRBV12-3 or TRBV12-4 with TRBJ1-4, with D hard to call. V gave up 5 bases and J gave up 4 bases, with 8 bases separating them. CDR3 length: 13 residues. This chain's CDR3 is CASSIRDNEKLFF. The CDR3 coding sequence is TGTGCCAGCAGTATCCGAGATAATGAAAAACTGTTTTTT.

The CDR3 bases are TGTGCCAGCAGTTTAAGCGGAGGTATAGGAGAGACCCAGTACTTC. Its protein is CASSLSGGIGETQYF. The chain has TRBV28 and TRBJ2-5; TRBD2 is a possible D gene (5 bases). The CDR3 length is 15 residues. Germline loops: CDR1 MDHEN, CDR2 SYDVKM. V was trimmed by 2 bases and J by 4 bases, leaving 14 bases between them.

The chain has TRBV9 and TRBJ1-6; TRBD1 might be the D (5 bases). V was cut by 3 bases and J by 9 bases, with 16 bases left in between. CDR3 size: 15 residues. Germline values: CDR1 SGDLS, CDR2 YYNGEE. Here the CDR3 reads CASSGGIEAGSPLHF. The CDR3 DNA is TGTGCCAGCAGCGGGGGGATTGAAGCGGGTTCACCCCTCCACTTT.

The genes are TRBV4-1 and TRBJ2-7; D gene ambiguous. Germline values: CDR1 MGHRA, CDR2 YSYEKL. Trimming took off 1 base at V and 4 bases at J, with 8 bases between the two ends. This CDR3 spans 13 amino acids. In DNA, the CDR3 is TGCGCCAGCAGCCAAGGACACGATTACGAGCAGTACTTC. It codes for CASSQGHDYEQYF.

The gene calls are TRBV2 and TRBJ2-7; TRBD2 matches at 9 bases. This CDR3 has 15 residues. Germline V gene data show CDR1 as SNHLY and CDR2 as FYNNEI. V shed 6 bases and J 2 bases; nucleotides not matched to a gene: 8. Here the CDR3 reads CASRRLAGAAYEQYF. CDR3 sequence (DNA): TGTGCCAGCAGAAGATTAGCGGGGGCCGCCTACGAGCAGTACTTC.

This clone was recorded only once. This chain uses TRBV28 with TRBJ1-2; D call uncertain. There are 15 residues in the CDR3. Germline CDR1 is MDHEN and CDR2 is SYDVKM. Trimming cost V 3 bases and J 1 base, with 12 bases left between them. The CDR3 here is CASSFPPNGNYGYTF. The CDR3 DNA reads TGTGCCAGCAGTTTTCCCCCGAACGGTAACTATGGCTACACCTTC.

The rearrangement joins TRBV30 to TRBJ1-1; 9 nucleotides agree with TRBD1. The germline V gene has CDR1 GTSNPN and CDR2 SVGIG (reference sequence). V gave up 3 bases and J gave up 10 bases; unmatched junction bases: 3. The CDR3 is 11 residues long. CDR3 in DNA: TGTGCCTGGAGACAGGGGGCTAGAGCTTTCTTT. Protein product: CAWRQGARAFF.

The rearrangement joins TRBV5-4 to TRBJ1-1, with TRBD1 as a possible D gene (5 bases). CDR3 length: 16 residues. Trimming cost V 0 bases and J 1 base, with 13 bases left between them. CDR1 and CDR2 (germline): SGHNT, YYREEE (reference sequence). Here the CDR3 DNA reads TGTGCCAGCAGCTTGGTCGGACAAACTACGAACACTGAAGCTTTCTTT. This sequence encodes CASSLVGQTTNTEAFF.

This chain links TRBV19 with TRBJ1-3; 7 positions match TRBD1. The V gene end was trimmed by 3 bases and the J gene end by 6 bases; junction bases not matched to a gene: 17. Germline V gives CDR1 LNHDA, CDR2 SQIVND (reference sequence). The CDR3 spans 18 residues. CDR3 DNA sequence: TGTGCCAGTAGTATCTCCCCCAGAGGAGGGGGCATCGCAAACACCATATATTTT. Translation: CASSISPRGGGIANTIYF.

The chain has TRBV5-5 and TRBJ2-5, with D possibly TRBD1 on 5 matching bases. The CDR3 has 15 residues. Trimming shortened V by 5 bases and J by 0 bases, and 14 bases separated the two germline ends. The germline V gene has CDR1 SGHKS and CDR2 YYEKEE (reference sequence). CDR3 in amino acids: CASRISQGYQETQYF. The CDR3 DNA follows: TGTGCCAGCAGAATAAGCCAGGGATACCAAGAGACCCAGTACTTC.

This clone was counted once. The chain has TRBV20-1 and TRBJ2-7, with D perhaps TRBD2 (5 bases). This CDR3 comprises 11 residues. Germline V lookup: CDR1 DFQATT, CDR2 SNEGSKA (reference sequence). The V and J ends lost 6 bases and 3 bases respectively, with 9 bases between them. The CDR3 coding sequence is TGCAGTGCGGGGAGTATCTACGAGCAGTACTTC. Translating it yields CSAGSIYEQYF.

This chain connects TRBV30 to TRBJ2-1; 12 nucleotides agree with TRBD2. Germline CDR1 reads GTSNPN; CDR2 reads SVGIG (reference sequence). V gave up 4 bases and J gave up 11 bases; unmatched junction bases: 6. This CDR3 spans 13 amino acids. CDR3 loop: CAWTVTSGSKQFF. CDR3 in DNA: TGTGCCTGGACAGTGACTAGCGGGAGTAAGCAGTTCTTC. Complete variable domain (other parts from reference TRBV30 and TRBJ2-1): SQTIHQWPATLVQPVGSPLSLECTVEGTSNPNLYWYRQAAGRGLQLLFYSVGIGQISSEVPQNLSASRPQDRQFILSSKKLLLSDSGFYLCAWTVTSGSKQFFGPGTRLTVL.

The J gene is TRBJ2-3, the V gene TRBV7-3; D is undetermined. The V end lost 3 bases, the J end lost 2 bases, and 6 bases lay between the germline ends. Germline V gene data show CDR1 as SGHTA and CDR2 as FQGTGA. The CDR3 is made up of 13 amino acids. CDR3 region: CASSFRVTDTQYF. CDR3 nucleotides: TGTGCCAGCAGCTTTAGAGTCACAGATACGCAGTATTTT.